The 2 T cell receptor beta chains below all came from one sample that was sequenced in a study of T cell responses to AZD1222 COVID-19 vaccine. The protocol was immunoSEQ multiplex PCR, while the TCRdb copy is restricted to in-frame clones and leaves out a portion. This table has roughly 110,000 clones, approximately 88% appearing once. Material: peripheral blood, obtained 28 days after the second AZD1222 dose. These receptor sequences come from an adult who received the AZD1222 COVID-19 vaccine.

The genes are TRBV2 and TRBJ2-5; D ambiguous. CDR1 is SNHLY and CDR2 is FYNNEI in the germline V gene. Trimming took 7 bases from V and 5 from J, leaving 11 bases between them. The CDR3 totals 12 residues. The CDR3 DNA is TGTGCCAGCACCGTGACCGGGGAGACCCAGTACTTC. Translating it yields CASTVTGETQYF. Together with reference TRBV2 and TRBJ2-5, the CDR3 gives the full variable domain: EPEVTQTPSHQVTQMGQEVILRCVPISNHLYFYWYRQILGQKVEFLVSFYNNEISEKSEIFDDQFSVERPDGSNFTLKIRSTKLEDSAMYFCASTVTGETQYFGPGTRLLVL.

The gene calls are TRBV28 and TRBJ1-2; 7 bases are shared with TRBD1. CDR1 and CDR2 (germline): MDHEN, SYDVKM. The V and J ends lost 1 base and 5 bases, in that order; junction bases with no gene match: 19. The CDR3 is 19 residues long. The CDR3 DNA follows: TGTGCCAGCAGTTTATCTGGGACAGCCCGTATTTCAGGAGCATATGGCTACACCTTC. Translating gives CASSLSGTARISGAYGYTF.